Listed here are 22 T cell receptor beta chains from one sample, sequenced in a study of blood T cell repertoires in COVID-19. Libraries were prepared by immunoSEQ multiplex PCR; TCRdb keeps only in-frame clonotypes and omits some of them. The table records 180,000 or so clones, approximately 90% of them present only once. Sequencing was done on a sample of peripheral blood. These TCRs come from a young man with acute or convalescent COVID-19.

The rearrangement uses TRBV18 and TRBJ2-5; 14 nucleotides line up with TRBD2. The germline gives CDR1 KGHSH, CDR2 LQKENI. There are 19 residues in the CDR3. The ends lost 1 base at V and 5 bases at J; junction bases unmatched: 12. This chain's CDR3 is CASSPRIGTSGGWLETQYF. The CDR3 region has the DNA TGTGCCAGCTCACCACGTATCGGGACTAGCGGGGGCTGGCTCGAGACCCAGTACTTC.

This chain links TRBV6-6 with TRBJ1-2; 11 bases agree with TRBD1. CDR3 length: 15 amino acids. V lost 6 bases to trimming and J lost 7 bases; unmatched junction nucleotides: 10. Germline CDR1 is MNHNY and CDR2 is SVGAGI (reference sequence). CDR3 nucleotide sequence: TGTGCCAGCAGCTACCGCCTGGGACAGGGGGTTGGCTACACCTTC. Translation gives CASSYRLGQGVGYTF.

The rearrangement uses TRBV13 and TRBJ2-5; D gene unclear. Germline V gene sequence: CDR1 PRHDT, CDR2 FYEKMQ (reference sequence). The CDR3 extends over 15 amino acids. V lost 5 bases to trimming and J lost 5 bases, with 18 bases between them. The CDR3 DNA is TGTGCCAGCAGCCACGGGTTGGTGCGTGGGGAGACCCAGTACTTC. This translates into CASSHGLVRGETQYF.

This chain uses TRBV25-1 with TRBJ1-1, with D unresolved. Germline CDR1 and CDR2: MGHDK and SYGVNS. Trimming took off 2 bases at V and 2 bases at J, with 15 bases between the two ends. The CDR3 runs to 16 residues. This chain's CDR3 is CASSEGGRAGNTEAFF. The CDR3 bases are TGTGCCAGCAGTGAAGGTGGGAGGGCGGGAAACACTGAAGCTTTCTTT. Combining the CDR3 with reference TRBV25-1 and TRBJ1-1 gives the whole variable domain EADIYQTPRYLVIGTGKKITLECSQTMGHDKMYWYQQDPGMELHLIHYSYGVNSTEKGDLSSESTVSRIRTEHFPLTLESARPSHTSQYLCASSEGGRAGNTEAFFGQGTRLTVV.

V gene TRBV3-1 (or the pseudogene TRBV3-2) combines with J gene TRBJ2-1; tentative D call: TRBD2 (6 bases). Germline CDR1 LGHDT, CDR2 YNNKEL (reference sequence). There are 14 residues in the CDR3. Trimming removed 1 base from V and 4 bases from J, with 8 bases in between. CDR3: CASSQGREYNEQFF. CDR3 DNA sequence: TGTGCCAGCAGCCAAGGGAGGGAATACAATGAGCAGTTCTTC.

The chain recombines TRBV20-1 with TRBJ1-1; D gene uncertain. Trimming stripped 4 bases from V and 7 bases from J, with 10 bases between. The CDR3 covers 11 residues. CDR1 DFQATT and CDR2 SNEGSKA come from the germline V gene (reference sequence). CDR3 coding DNA: TGCAGTGCTACTAGTAGGAATGAAGCTTTCTTT. This codes for CSATSRNEAFF.

The rearrangement joins TRBV6-6 to TRBJ1-5; 9 nucleotides line up with TRBD1. Germline trimming cut 2 bases from V and 7 bases from J; bases unmatched to any gene: 6. Per the germline V gene, CDR1 is MNHNY and CDR2 is SVGAGI (reference sequence). This CDR3 region has 15 residues. For the CDR3, the DNA is TGTGCCAGCAGTTACCATGACAGGGGGGGCCAGCCCCAGCATTTT. Translated: CASSYHDRGGQPQHF.

The chain links TRBV5-1 to TRBJ1-2; possibly TRBD1 for D (5 bases). This CDR3 has 13 amino acids. Per the germline V gene, CDR1 is SGHRS and CDR2 is YFSETQ. Trimming pared 4 bases from V and 5 bases from J, leaving 12 bases between. This chain's CDR3 is CASSPDGGYGYTF. As DNA, the CDR3 is TGCGCCAGCAGCCCCGATGGGGGGTATGGCTACACCTTC.

The rearrangement links TRBV4-2 to TRBJ1-5; D gene uncertain. CDR1 and CDR2 from the germline V gene are LGHNA and YNFKEQ. Trimming stripped 4 bases from V and 0 bases from J, with 10 bases between. This CDR3 is 15 amino acids long. The DNA of the CDR3 is TGTGCCAGCAGCCCACAGAGGGATAGCAATCAGCCCCAGCATTTT. Residues: CASSPQRDSNQPQHF.

Only one count was recorded for this clone. The chain combines TRBV27 with TRBJ1-1, with 9 bases lining up with TRBD1. Trimming removed 1 base from V and 4 bases from J; junction bases left unmatched: 1. The CDR3 has 14 amino acids. CDR1 is MNHEY, CDR2 SMNVEV, per germline (reference sequence). CDR3 residues: CASSLWTGATEAFF. The CDR3 DNA sequence: TGTGCCAGCAGTTTATGGACAGGGGCCACTGAAGCTTTCTTT.

The rearrangement joins TRBV10-2 to TRBJ2-1, with a weak D call TRBD2 (7 bases). Germline loops: CDR1 WSHSY, CDR2 SAAADI. Trimming shortened V by 4 bases and J by 3 bases, and 13 bases separated the two germline ends. CDR3 size: 15 residues. The CDR3 is CASSVGGGGYNEQFF. CDR3 coding DNA: TGCGCCAGCAGTGTCGGCGGGGGCGGCTACAATGAGCAGTTCTTC.

The chain joins TRBV19 to TRBJ2-7, with 9 bases matching TRBD1. Germline lookup yields CDR1 LNHDA and CDR2 SQIVND (reference sequence). This CDR3 region has 15 residues. Trimming removed 4 bases from V and 6 bases from J; junction bases left unmatched: 10. CDR3 protein: CASSTSGTGRVEQYF. The CDR3 coding sequence is TGTGCCAGTAGTACGTCCGGGACAGGGCGTGTCGAGCAGTACTTC.

J is TRBJ2-5 and V is TRBV11-3, with 9 bases matching TRBD1. Germline CDR1 and CDR2: SGHNT and YENEEA. Germline trimming cut 5 bases from V and 4 bases from J; bases unmatched to any gene: 5. This CDR3 is 14 amino acids long. CDR3 loop: CASSPRGQGETQYF. CDR3 nucleotides: TGTGCCAGCAGCCCGCGGGGACAGGGAGAGACCCAGTACTTC.

This clone was found once. This chain uses TRBV19 with TRBJ1-1; 8 bases are shared with TRBD1. The J segment lost 0 bases and the V segment lost 1 base, leaving 7 bases of the junction unmatched. The CDR3 runs 17 residues. The germline CDR1 and CDR2 sequences are LNHDA and SQIVND (reference sequence). As DNA, the CDR3 is TGTGCCAGTAGTATAGTACTGGGACAGGCATTGAACACTGAAGCTTTCTTT. Encoded protein: CASSIVLGQALNTEAFF.

The gene calls are TRBV6-5 and TRBJ1-1; D not certain. The CDR3 is made up of 12 amino acids. V lost 6 bases to trimming and J lost 5 bases, with 10 bases between them. Germline CDR1 is MNHEY and CDR2 is SVGAGI. The CDR3 DNA follows: TGTGCCAGCAGCTACGCGAGTACTGAAGCTTTCTTT. The encoded protein is CASSYASTEAFF.

The chain uses TRBV29-1 and TRBJ1-1; D is unclear. Trimming stripped 4 bases from V and 0 bases from J, with 15 bases between. CDR3 size: 15 residues. Germline V gene data show CDR1 as SQVTM and CDR2 as ANQGSEA. This chain's CDR3 is CSVAKDYYMNTEAFF. The CDR3 bases are TGCAGCGTTGCTAAGGATTACTACATGAACACTGAAGCTTTCTTT.

V gene TRBV6-5 combines with J gene TRBJ1-1, with D perhaps TRBD1 (6 bases). The CDR3 has 15 residues. CDR1 MNHEY and CDR2 SVGAGI come from the germline V gene. V lost 7 bases and J 4 bases, leaving 19 bases between the germline ends. The CDR3 bases are TGTGCCAGCAACACATACAGGACAGTAGGCACTGAAGCTTTCTTT. Residues: CASNTYRTVGTEAFF.

V is TRBV2 and J is TRBJ1-2; TRBD1 agrees at 7 bases. This CDR3 is built from 12 residues. After removal of 11 bases from V and 8 bases from J, the junction contained 11 bases not matched to a gene. Germline V gene sequence: CDR1 SNHLY, CDR2 FYNNEI. The CDR3 DNA is TGTGCCGTTGGACAGGCCGCTGGGGGCTACACCTTC. Its protein is CAVGQAAGGYTF. The whole variable domain, filled in from reference TRBV2 and TRBJ1-2, reads EPEVTQTPSHQVTQMGQEVILRCVPISNHLYFYWYRQILGQKVEFLVSFYNNEISEKSEIFDDQFSVERPDGSNFTLKIRSTKLEDSAMYFCAVGQAAGGYTFGSGTRLTVV.

This chain connects TRBV30 to TRBJ1-6; 10 bases agree with TRBD1. The CDR3 runs 14 residues. Germline CDR1 is GTSNPN and CDR2 is SVGIG (reference sequence). The trim removed 0 bases at V and 9 bases at J, leaving 2 bases unmatched. The CDR3 protein is CAWSVGQGGSPLHF. The CDR3 DNA reads TGTGCCTGGAGTGTAGGACAGGGGGGTTCACCCCTCCACTTT.

V is TRBV10-2 and J is TRBJ1-5; no clear D. V was shortened by 0 bases and J by 4 bases, with 7 bases between the two germline ends. Germline V gives CDR1 WSHSY, CDR2 SAAADI. The CDR3 spans 14 residues. DNA for the CDR3: TGCGCCAGCAGTGAGTCGAACTATAATCAGCCCCAGCATTTT. Protein sequence: CASSESNYNQPQHF.

This rearrangement joins TRBV6-5 to TRBJ2-7; 7 bases line up with TRBD1. Germline CDR1 is MNHEY and CDR2 is SVGAGI. This CDR3 contains 12 residues. V trimming: 6 bases; J trimming: 3 bases; junction bases outside the gene matches: 2. CDR3 nucleotides: TGTGCCAGCAGATGGGACAGCTACGAGCAGTACTTC. It is translated as CASRWDSYEQYF.

The chain uses TRBV19 and TRBJ1-5, with 9 nucleotides matching TRBD1. The CDR3 is made up of 17 amino acids. V was clipped by 4 bases and J by 0 bases; unmatched bases: 7. The germline CDR1 and CDR2 sequences are LNHDA and SQIVND (reference sequence). DNA for the CDR3: TGTGCCAGTAGTAAAAGACAGGGGGGAGATAGCAATCAGCCCCAGCATTTT. Its protein product is CASSKRQGGDSNQPQHF.